This T cell receptor beta chain was retrieved from a study of T-cell memory formation after mild COVID-19 (dated by TCRdb to the early 2020s). At the level of the whole study: Most TCR sequence clusters were specific to one of the two donors. In a couple of donors, T-cell clones that expanded and contracted after mild COVID-19 were tracked by sequencing TCRalpha and TCRbeta repertoires over time. Two young, previously healthy adult volunteers, one female and one male, were included in the cohort.

TCRdb shows the sequencer as Illumina NovaSeq 6000. cDNA libraries for TCRalpha and TCRbeta were prepared by 5'RACE using constant-segment primers, with sample barcodes and unique molecular identifiers added. Trizol reagent was used to extract RNA from every sample. Amplification of the libraries took two PCR steps, and the second step added a second sample barcode plus Illumina TruSeq adapters. Sequencing of libraries was performed on an Illumina NovaSeq with 2 x 150 bp paired-end reads. In the paper's pipeline: With migec v1.2.7, reads were demultiplexed and then collapsed into UMI-guided consensus sequences. Using mixcr v2.1.11, UMI consensuses were aligned to TRA and TRB V and J templates and then assembled into clonotypes. Expanded or contracted clonotypes were those called significant by both edgeR and NoisET, with noise models trained on biological replicates. For edgeR calls, a false discovery rate-adjusted p below 0.01 and a log2 fold-change threshold of 1 were applied. PCA with hierarchical clustering of max-normalized trajectories of the 1000 most abundant clonotypes was used as exploratory dynamics analysis. Separately sequenced CD4+ and CD8+ repertoires were used to assign the CD4 or CD8 phenotype of responding clones. TCRdb reworked the public reads: Q25 trimming with fastp, MiXCR clone assembly, productive beta chains retained. Each entry merges the rows of one CDR3 protein and shows their most common DNA and genes. TCRdb's processing, not the authors' own work, is the source of the V and J calls. Here the sample has around 430,000 distinct CDR3 sequences; roughly 15% occur a single time. The ten largest account for about a fifth of the sample.

The paper as a whole reports these results and caveats: Only two mild cases were covered in the study, and larger cohorts including severe cases with pre-infection samples were considered necessary. The detection of some responding clones in pre-infection memory suggests that pre-existing cross-reactive memory T cells joined the SARS-CoV-2 response. The second-wave clones that peaked on day 37 were not confirmed to be SARS-CoV-2 specific. From day 15 to 85, contracting clones showed balanced CD4/CD8 phenotypes, whereas a second wave of clones that expanded from day 15 to 37 leaned towards CD4+. Contracting CD4+ clones were located mainly in the CM and EM memory subsets, whereas CD8+ clones were found to be enriched in EMRA.

The table lists this clonotype with a few counts. Its specific antigen is unknown. No quality values exist for individual bases; no much larger clone is one base distant. The germline V gene yields SGHAT for CDR1 and FQNNGV for CDR2. The V and J ends are trimmed by 2 bases and 6 bases, leaving 11 bases between them. The CDR3 holds 15 amino acids from the cysteine to the phenylalanine. The CDR3 DNA has 45 bases and is translated from base 1. Ficoll-Paque density gradient centrifugation was the method used to isolate PBMCs. Sequencing was carried out using PBMCs or a T cell subset sorted from them (not recorded which). The chain is encoded by TRBV11-2 joined to TRBJ1-6, with the D segment identity uncertain. This TCR derives from a man aged 18 to 29 who had mild COVID-19 (a few samples of this study predate the infection). The sample titles of this study are shuffled in the database, so cell type and time point are left out; the donor was told from shared clones. The DNA is TGTGCCAGCAGCTTATTTAACAGCCCTAATTCACCCCTCCACTTT. This translates into CASSLFNSPNSPLHF.